This T cell receptor beta chain came from a study of PD-1 blockade in classical Hodgkin lymphoma. Exposure to brentuximab vedotin varied, and each patient had relapsed following autologous stem cell transplantation. The junction had 9 bases not matched to a gene; V was cut back by 4 bases and J by 1 base. CDR3 length equals 16 residues. Germline V gene lookup returns CDR1 SGDLS and CDR2 YYNGEE. Here immunoSEQ multiplex PCR was the method, and the copy in TCRdb shows in-frame clones only, minus some. The sample lists roughly 32,000 clones, roughly four fifths occurring once. The material was peripheral blood mononuclear cells (PBMCs), obtained at baseline. V is TRBV9 and J is TRBJ2-3, with 7 bases lining up with TRBD2. This clonotype was obtained from a human donor with classical Hodgkin lymphoma. The CDR3 DNA follows: TGTGCCAGCAGCCCCGCGGCTGGGAGGGGCACAGATACGCAGTATTTT. This gives the protein CASSPAAGRGTDTQYF.